This T cell receptor beta chain was documented in a study of patients and donors after allogeneic stem cell transplantation (dated by TCRdb to 2020 to 2021). Library generation was performed with RT-PCR. The sample was run on a NextSeq 550. TCRdb reran the public reads through fastp at Q25 and MiXCR, keeping productive beta chains. Entries that share a CDR3 protein sequence are merged under the most common genes and DNA. Present in this sample are about 960,000 distinct CDR3 sequences, 18% of which were seen just once. Of the sample, roughly 6% is held by the ten largest clones. Remarks on this clonotype: Its binding antigen is unknown. No qualities accompany the bases; no much larger clone lies one base away.

Sequencing was carried out using blood, either unsorted or a sorted T cell fraction (not recorded which). This TCR came from a human donor who was either an allogeneic HSCT recipient or a stem cell or donor lymphocyte infusion donor (not recorded which). It is not recorded whose cells these are; they may come from a transplant donor.

The CDR3 region reads CATSRGFIQGGGETQYF. The DNA sequence is as follows: TGTGCCACCAGCAGGGGATTCATACAGGGGGGAGGAGAGACCCAGTACTTC. The chain links TRBV15 with TRBJ2-5; 8 central bases correspond to TRBD1. The junction shows trimming of 3 bases on V and 4 bases on J, and the gene matches do not reach 13 bases of it. From the cysteine through the phenylalanine, the CDR3 covers 17 amino acids. The entry retains the CDR3 DNA only, 51 bases that are in frame from base 1. From the germline V gene (reference sequence), CDR1 is LNHNV and CDR2 is YYDKDF.